One sample yielded the 32 T cell receptor beta chains listed below, sequenced in a study of T cell changes during pregnancy in multiple sclerosis. Sequenced by immunoSEQ multiplex PCR; TCRdb stores in-frame clones only, minus some. Of about 24,000 clones listed, roughly nine tenths are singletons. Sequencing used CD8+ T cells from peripheral blood mononuclear cells, obtained in the third trimester of pregnancy. The origin of the receptors is a female donor in good health, enrolled as a control in a pregnancy study.

Of note for this clone: This specimen includes other DNA sequences encoding the same CDR3. This chain uses TRBV7-9 with TRBJ2-3, with D possibly being TRBD2 (6 bases). V lost 6 bases and J 0 bases, leaving 13 bases between the germline ends. Germline V gives CDR1 SEHNR, CDR2 FQNEAQ (reference sequence). This CDR3 is built from 15 residues. The CDR3 DNA reads TGTGCCAGCAGTCCACGGGGGATCAGCACAGATACGCAGTATTTT. Translating gives CASSPRGISTDTQYF.

J is TRBJ1-1 and V is TRBV7-6; 12 bases map to TRBD1. Germline lookup yields CDR1 SGHVS and CDR2 FNYEAQ. This CDR3 region has 15 residues. The J segment lost 4 bases and the V segment lost 7 bases, leaving 7 bases of the junction unmatched. CDR3 coding DNA: TGTGCCAGCACCGGGACAGGGGGCTGGGGCACTGAAGCTTTCTTT. Encoded protein: CASTGTGGWGTEAFF.

The chain links TRBV7-2 to TRBJ2-7; 13 nucleotides agree with TRBD2. The CDR3 runs to 16 residues. The germline CDR1 and CDR2 sequences are SGHTA and FQGNSA. Trimming removed 5 bases from V and 4 bases from J; junction bases left unmatched: 8. CDR3 region: CASSPGLAGRSYEQYF. As DNA, the CDR3 is TGTGCCAGCAGCCCGGGACTAGCGGGGAGGTCGTACGAGCAGTACTTC.

This chain uses TRBV19 with TRBJ2-5; 12 bases are a match to TRBD2. V lost 5 bases and J lost 11; bases outside the gene matches: 9. Germline V gene lookup returns CDR1 LNHDA and CDR2 SQIVND (reference sequence). The CDR3 has 14 residues. CDR3 residues: CASSLGLAGPLQYF. CDR3 nucleotides: TGTGCCAGTAGTTTGGGACTAGCGGGCCCGCTTCAGTACTTC.

The CDR3 DNA reads TGTGCCAGCGGCCCATCCGGGACTAGCGGCGAGCAGTTCTTC. Its protein is CASGPSGTSGEQFF. This chain uses TRBV7-2 with TRBJ2-1; 11 nucleotides line up with TRBD2. The germline CDR1 and CDR2 sequences are SGHTA and FQGNSA. With 8 bases clipped from V and 10 bases from J, the junction kept 10 bases outside the gene matches. This CDR3 is 14 amino acids long. Complete variable domain (other parts from reference TRBV7-2 and TRBJ2-1): GAGVSQSPSNKVTEKGKDVELRCDPISGHTALYWYRQSLGQGLEFLIYFQGNSAPDKSGLPSDRFSAERTGGSVSTLTIQRTQQEDSAVYLCASGPSGTSGEQFFGPGTRLTVL.

This chain connects TRBV19 to TRBJ2-5, with D tentatively TRBD1 (6 bases). In germline, CDR1 is LNHDA, CDR2 SQIVND (reference sequence). CDR3 length: 15 residues. V gave up 5 bases and J gave up 5 bases, with 18 bases separating them. The CDR3 protein is CASSARLGASETQYF. The CDR3 DNA sequence: TGTGCCAGTAGTGCAAGGCTGGGGGCCTCGGAGACCCAGTACTTC.

This clone was seen more than once but under ten times. The V call is TRBV9, the J call TRBJ1-1; perhaps TRBD1 as D (5 bases). From germline, CDR1 is SGDLS and CDR2 YYNGEE. The CDR3 length is 13 residues. The V end lost 4 bases, the J end lost 1 base, and 8 bases lay between the germline ends. Here the CDR3 reads CASSTQGNTEAFF. CDR3 DNA: TGTGCCAGCAGCACCCAGGGGAACACTGAAGCTTTCTTT. The whole variable domain, remainder taken from reference TRBV9 and TRBJ1-1, is DSGVTQTPKHLITATGQRVTLRCSPRSGDLSVYWYQQSLDQGLQFLIQYYNGEERAKGNILERFSAQQFPDLHSELNLSSLELGDSALYFCASSTQGNTEAFFGQGTRLTVV.

The chain carries TRBV4-1 and TRBJ2-7; 8 nucleotides match TRBD1. V lost 4 bases and J lost 3; bases outside the gene matches: 5. Germline CDR1 reads MGHRA; CDR2 reads YSYEKL. The CDR3 is 14 amino acids. This chain's CDR3 is CASSLRQGNYEQYF. The DNA for the CDR3 is TGCGCCAGCAGCCTACGACAGGGGAACTACGAGCAGTACTTC.

A few counts support this clone. The rearrangement links TRBV27 to TRBJ2-2; maybe TRBD2 (5 bases). V gave up 2 bases and J gave up 5 bases, with 6 bases separating them. There are 13 residues in the CDR3. The germline CDR1 and CDR2 sequences are MNHEY and SMNVEV (reference sequence). The CDR3 loop is CASSLEGTGELFF. CDR3 sequence (DNA): TGTGCCAGCAGTTTAGAGGGAACCGGGGAGCTGTTTTTT.

This clone has just a few counts. The CDR3 loop reads CASSLAGRDREQYF. CDR3 nucleotides: TGTGCCAGCAGCTTAGCGGGGAGGGATCGCGAGCAGTACTTC. The chain links TRBV7-9 to TRBJ2-7; 7 bases fit TRBD2. This CDR3 has 14 residues. CDR1 and CDR2 (germline): SEHNR, FQNEAQ (reference sequence). The V gene end was trimmed by 0 bases and the J gene end by 6 bases; junction bases not matched to a gene: 5.

This clone has just one count. The chain is built from TRBV19 and TRBJ2-2, with 9 nucleotides matching TRBD1. The germline gives CDR1 LNHDA, CDR2 SQIVND (reference sequence). V trimming: 7 bases; J trimming: 5 bases; junction bases outside the gene matches: 11. This CDR3 is 16 amino acids long. The CDR3 bases are TGTGCCAGTACTGATTTGGACAGGGGCCAAACCGGGGAGCTGTTTTTT. Its protein product is CASTDLDRGQTGELFF.

The V call is TRBV5-1, the J call TRBJ2-3; 10 bases align to TRBD2. The V gene end was trimmed by 1 base and the J gene end by 6 bases; junction bases not matched to a gene: 11. CDR3 size: 17 residues. The germline V gene has CDR1 SGHRS and CDR2 YFSETQ. CDR3 sequence (DNA): TGCGCCAGCAGCTTGATGGGCCTAGCGGGAGCCCCGGATACGCAGTATTTT. It translates to CASSLMGLAGAPDTQYF. Supplemented by reference TRBV5-1 and TRBJ2-3, the full variable domain reads KAGVTQTPRYLIKTRGQQVTLSCSPISGHRSVSWYQQTPGQGLQFLFEYFSETQRNKGNFPGRFSGRQFSNSRSEMNVSTLELGDSALYLCASSLMGLAGAPDTQYFGPGTRLTVL.

The chain uses TRBV6-4 and TRBJ2-3; 8 bases are a match to TRBD2. Trimming removed 0 bases from V and 3 bases from J; junction bases left unmatched: 5. CDR1 MRHNA and CDR2 SNTAGT come from the germline V gene. The CDR3 runs 16 residues. In DNA form, the CDR3 reads TGTGCCAGCAGTGACTCCAGCGGGAGCTTGACAGATACGCAGTATTTT. Translated: CASSDSSGSLTDTQYF.

In DNA, the CDR3 is TGTGCCAGCACCCATTTCGCGCGAACTGGAAACACCATATATTTT. This translates into CASTHFARTGNTIYF. The chain employs TRBV28 and TRBJ1-3, with D hard to call. The germline CDR1 and CDR2 sequences are MDHEN and SYDVKM. This CDR3 has 15 amino acids. The germline V and J ends were trimmed by 7 bases and 2 bases, with 15 bases remaining between them.

The chain recombines TRBV11-1 with TRBJ1-1; no clear D gene. This CDR3 is built from 14 residues. Trimming stripped 7 bases from V and 3 bases from J, with 15 bases between. Germline assignment: CDR1 SGHAT and CDR2 FQDESV (reference sequence). The CDR3 DNA sequence: TGTGCCAGCACACAACTAGCGGGATACACTGAAGCTTTCTTT. Protein: CASTQLAGYTEAFF. Using reference TRBV11-1 and TRBJ1-1 for the parts outside the CDR3, the full variable domain is EAEVAQSPRYKITEKSQAVAFWCDPISGHATLYWYRQILGQGPELLVQFQDESVVDDSQLPKDRFSAERLKGVDSTLKIQPAELGDSAMYLCASTQLAGYTEAFFGQGTRLTVV.

The genes are TRBV19 and TRBJ1-2; 7 nucleotides agree with TRBD1. The CDR3 is 13 residues long. Germline CDR1 reads LNHDA; CDR2 reads SQIVND (reference sequence). With V trimmed by 5 bases and J by 5 bases, 5 bases remained unmatched. CDR3 sequence: CASSATTGYGYTF. CDR3 nucleotides: TGTGCCAGTAGTGCCACGACAGGGTATGGCTACACCTTC.

The chain carries TRBV7-9 and TRBJ2-3, with D hard to call. With 3 bases removed from V and 7 bases from J, the gap between germline ends came to 11 bases. This CDR3 comprises 13 residues. Germline V gives CDR1 SEHNR, CDR2 FQNEAQ (reference sequence). Here the CDR3 DNA reads TGTGCCAGCAGCTTTTCTATCGAGAATACGCAGTATTTT. It translates to CASSFSIENTQYF.

The chain uses TRBV15 and TRBJ1-5, with D possibly matching TRBD1 (5 bases). CDR1 and CDR2 (germline): LNHNV, YYDKDF (reference sequence). CDR3 length equals 14 residues. V gave up 2 bases and J gave up 1 base, with 6 bases separating them. The CDR3 protein is CATSRQGSNQPQHF. In nucleotides, the CDR3 is TGTGCCACCAGCAGACAGGGCAGCAATCAGCCCCAGCATTTT. Full variable domain (missing parts from reference TRBV15 and TRBJ1-5): DAMVIQNPRYQVTQFGKPVTLSCSQTLNHNVMYWYQQKSSQAPKLLFHYYDKDFNNEADTPDNFQSRRPNTSFCFLDIRSPGLGDTAMYLCATSRQGSNQPQHFGDGTRLSIL.

The J gene is TRBJ2-3, the V gene TRBV7-2; TRBD1 matches at 10 bases. Germline loops: CDR1 SGHTA, CDR2 FQGNSA. Trimming cost V 3 bases and J 2 bases; bases outside gene matches: 5. The CDR3 contains 16 residues. In nucleotides, the CDR3 is TGTGCCAGCAGCTTCCGGACAGGGGGGGCCACAGATACGCAGTATTTT. This translates into CASSFRTGGATDTQYF. Drawing the rest from reference TRBV7-2 and TRBJ2-3, the complete variable domain is GAGVSQSPSNKVTEKGKDVELRCDPISGHTALYWYRQSLGQGLEFLIYFQGNSAPDKSGLPSDRFSAERTGGSVSTLTIQRTQQEDSAVYLCASSFRTGGATDTQYFGPGTRLTVL.

This chain's CDR3 is CASSMGTGAYEQYF. The CDR3 coding sequence is TGTGCCAGTAGTATGGGGACAGGGGCCTACGAGCAGTACTTC. The chain combines TRBV19 with TRBJ2-7; 10 nucleotides line up with TRBD1. The CDR3 consists of 14 residues. J lost 2 bases, V lost 3 bases, and 1 base had no gene match. Germline-derived CDR1 and CDR2 are LNHDA and SQIVND (reference sequence).

This clone appeared a single time. At one boundary the junction diverges from the germline segment, which might be a read error. The CDR3 DNA reads as TGTGCCAGCAATTTACTAGCGGGAGCGAGAGAGCAGTACTTC. Amino acids: CASNLLAGAREQYF. V and J are TRBV28 and TRBJ2-7; 11 positions match TRBD2. CDR3 length equals 14 residues. CDR1 and CDR2 (germline): MDHEN, SYDVKM.

The V and J genes are TRBV5-1 and TRBJ1-1; D might be TRBD1 (6 bases). Trimming removed 2 bases at V and 5 bases at J, with 13 bases between. This CDR3 has 14 residues. CDR1 and CDR2 (germline): SGHRS, YFSETQ. The CDR3 DNA follows: TGCGCCAGCAGCTTAAACAGGGCGTCAACTGAAGCTTTCTTT. Translated, it gives CASSLNRASTEAFF.

The chain has TRBV27 and TRBJ1-1, with a tentative D call TRBD1 (5 bases). This CDR3 comprises 11 residues. Trimming took off 8 bases at V and 4 bases at J, with 8 bases between the two ends. CDR1 is MNHEY and CDR2 is SMNVEV in the germline V gene (reference sequence). CDR3: CASGGLTEAFF. DNA for the CDR3: TGTGCCAGCGGGGGACTCACTGAAGCTTTCTTT.

In DNA form, the CDR3 reads TGCGCCAGCAGCCAAGCCTCTAACAGGGGGTCCTACGAGCAGTACTTC. Translating gives CASSQASNRGSYEQYF. The chain has TRBV4-1 and TRBJ2-7, with 8 nucleotides matching TRBD1. Trimming removed 1 base from V and 1 base from J; junction bases left unmatched: 6. CDR3 length: 16 residues. CDR1 and CDR2 (germline): MGHRA, YSYEKL.

V usage is TRBV7-5 and J usage is TRBJ2-7; the table gives TRBD2 as D, unverified against the DNA. TRBV7-5 is annotated as a pseudogene. This CDR3 is built from 12 residues. CDR3 DNA sequence: TGTGCCAGAAGCTTAGAGCCATGCGGGCAGTACTTC. Amino acids: CARSLEPCGQYF.

The DNA for the CDR3 is TGTGCCAGCAGCTTTGGGGGGGCTGGGGCCAACGTCCTGACTTTC. Its translation is CASSFGGAGANVLTF. The chain recombines TRBV5-6 with TRBJ2-6; 7 positions agree with TRBD2. Trimming at V came to 2 bases and at J to 2 bases, leaving 1 base not matched to a gene. The CDR3 runs to 15 residues. The germline CDR1 and CDR2 sequences are SGHDT and YYEEEE.

The genes are TRBV7-9 and TRBJ2-1; TRBD1 aligns across 8 bases. CDR1 and CDR2 (germline): SEHNR, FQNEAQ (reference sequence). V dropped 3 bases and J dropped 0; count of bases not matched to a gene: 13. The CDR3 runs to 19 residues. Written as DNA, the CDR3 is TGTGCCAGCAGCTTTCGGGGGTCCCCACAGGGGGACTCCTACAATGAGCAGTTCTTC. Translated: CASSFRGSPQGDSYNEQFF.

This chain joins TRBV7-9 and TRBJ2-2; TRBD2 might be the D (6 bases). The CDR3 totals 14 residues. V dropped 3 bases and J dropped 4 bases, with 9 bases sitting between them. The germline V gene encodes CDR1 SEHNR and CDR2 FQNEAQ (reference sequence). CDR3 amino acids: CASSFSLATGELFF. The CDR3 DNA sequence: TGTGCCAGCAGCTTCTCACTAGCCACCGGGGAGCTGTTTTTT.

J is TRBJ2-1 and V is TRBV6-4; tentative D call: TRBD2 (5 bases). V was shortened by 0 bases and J by 0 bases, with 9 bases between the two germline ends. The CDR3 totals 16 residues. From germline, CDR1 is MRHNA and CDR2 SNTAGT. In DNA, the CDR3 is TGTGCCAGCAGTGACTCGAGGGCTAGCTCCTACAATGAGCAGTTCTTC. Protein sequence: CASSDSRASSYNEQFF.

The chain carries TRBV5-4 and TRBJ2-7; TRBD1 matches 7 bases. Germline V lookup: CDR1 SGHNT, CDR2 YYREEE (reference sequence). The CDR3 is 12 residues long. V was clipped by 8 bases and J by 7 bases; unmatched bases: 9. The CDR3 bases are TGTGCCAGTAAGGGGGCGCAAAGGGAGCAGTACTTC. This encodes CASKGAQREQYF.

The V gene is TRBV6-1, the J gene TRBJ2-3; 8 bases align to TRBD2. With V trimmed by 2 bases and J by 1 base, 5 bases remained unmatched. The CDR3 spans 16 residues. CDR1 is MNHNS and CDR2 is SASEGT in the germline V gene. The CDR3 nucleotides read TGTGCCAGCAGTGAAACTAGCGGAGGGGGCACAGATACGCAGTATTTT. Its protein product is CASSETSGGGTDTQYF.

The CDR3 DNA follows: TGTGCCAGCAGCGTGTTCGGGACTGAAGCTTTCTTT. This gives the protein CASSVFGTEAFF. The chain links TRBV7-9 to TRBJ1-1; D is uncertain. Germline CDR1 reads SEHNR; CDR2 reads FQNEAQ (reference sequence). The CDR3 runs to 12 residues. V lost 5 bases to trimming and J lost 5 bases, with 9 bases between them.